The 5 T cell receptor beta chains in this list originate from one sample, sequenced in a study of graft-versus-host responses after intestinal transplantation. These receptors have no identified antigens. Here immunoSEQ multiplex PCR was the method, and the copy in TCRdb shows in-frame clones only, minus some. The data contain about 70,000 clones, 90% of them singletons. Here the sequenced sample was unstimulated CD8+ T cells sorted from spleen or lymph node cells, taken before transplant. The receptors derive from a human donor who was the organ donor for an intestinal transplant.

The V and J genes are TRBV5-1 and TRBJ2-3; D call uncertain. Germline assignment: CDR1 SGHRS and CDR2 YFSETQ. This CDR3 comprises 14 residues. The V and J ends lost 3 bases and 5 bases respectively, with 13 bases between them. CDR3 nucleotide sequence: TGCGCCAGCAGCTCTGACTCGCATCAAGATACGCAGTATTTT. Encoded protein: CASSSDSHQDTQYF.

The chain employs TRBV29-1 and TRBJ2-1; 9 nucleotides match TRBD2. CDR1 and CDR2 from the germline V gene are SQVTM and ANQGSEA. The CDR3 sequence is 14 residues long. The V segment lost 4 bases and the J segment 5 bases; nucleotides outside the gene matches: 6. CDR3 residues: CSVVVAGDHNEQFF. The CDR3 DNA sequence: TGCAGCGTTGTCGTAGCGGGGGACCACAATGAGCAGTTCTTC.

The chain is built from TRBV5-7 and TRBJ1-2; tentative D call: TRBD1 (5 bases). TRBV5-7 is identified as an open reading frame with a role that is uncertain. The CDR3 runs to 18 residues. Trimming pared 0 bases from V and 3 bases from J, leaving 21 bases between. CDR3 protein: CASSLAKGVGFLHYGYTF. CDR3 sequence (DNA): TGTGCCAGCAGCTTGGCCAAAGGGGTCGGCTTCTTACACTATGGCTACACCTTC.

The chain uses TRBV6-5 and TRBJ1-1; D is unresolved. The CDR3 totals 15 residues. The V end lost 1 base, the J end lost 3 bases, and 12 bases lay between the germline ends. CDR1 and CDR2 (germline): MNHEY, SVGAGI. The CDR3 loop is CASSYYGPSDTEAFF. CDR3 bases: TGTGCCAGCAGTTACTATGGTCCGAGTGACACTGAAGCTTTCTTT.

V gene TRBV5-4 combines with J gene TRBJ2-3, with a tentative D call TRBD2 (5 bases). This CDR3 has 16 residues. Per the germline V gene, CDR1 is SGHNT and CDR2 is YYREEE (reference sequence). V was clipped by 1 base and J by 4 bases, with 16 bases between them. CDR3 protein: CASSLPGIGVADTQYF. CDR3 sequence (DNA): TGTGCCAGCAGCTTGCCAGGCATCGGGGTCGCAGATACGCAGTATTTT.